This is a list of T cell receptor beta chains from one sample in a study of T cells after yellow fever vaccination. TCRdb used MiXCR to reprocess the 5' RACE reads, holding one entry per CDR3 protein. The sample yields 300,000 to 400,000 distinct CDR3 sequences, roughly an eighth seen once. The material sequenced was CD4+ T cells sorted from PBMCs, taken 15 days after the yellow fever booster vaccination. The receptors here all came from a man younger than 35 who received the YFV17D yellow fever vaccine. Both conserved end residues are part of each CDR3. Expanded clones get a size class; other rows say once, few or many, or leave the size out.

abundance	v_gene	j_gene	CDR3aa
.	TRBV7-2	TRBJ2-3	CASSLTSGGFDTQYF
few	TRBV18	TRBJ2-2	CASSPLQARPELFF
.	TRBV6-2/TRBV6-3	TRBJ2-3	CASARMGHTQYF
few	TRBV4-3	TRBJ2-3	CASSQGQPPDTQYF
.	TRBV5-1	TRBJ2-3	CASSSRSGANTQYF
.	TRBV20-1	TRBJ2-1	CSAREWQGATGEQFF
.	TRBV3-1	TRBJ2-3	CASWDWNTDTQYF
.	TRBV7-3	TRBJ2-1	CASSTRVGEQFF
few	TRBV19	TRBJ1-1	CASSHPGQANTEAFF
.	TRBV5-1	TRBJ1-6	CASSLATGLNSPLHF
few	TRBV20-1	TRBJ2-1	CSARWTSGGSYNEQFF
many	TRBV7-2	TRBJ2-3	CASCQGPIDTQYF